The rows below give T cell receptor beta chains drawn from one sample of a study of blood T cells in healthy people across ages. MiXCR, run by TCRdb on the 5' RACE reads, gives a single entry per CDR3 protein. The sample has some 710,000 distinct CDR3 sequences; 22% are singletons. The sample comprised blood. Receptor source: a man between 70 and 80 years old in good health. The CDR3 runs from the conserved cysteine through the conserved F or W. The order of the fields is V gene, J gene, clone size, D gene, CDR3 protein, CDR3 DNA. D genes are given only for firm matches. Clone sizes are given selectively: once, few, many, or a class where the clone is expanded.

V: TRBV6-5; J: TRBJ1-1; size: few; D: .; CDR3: CASRVFGGASEAFF; DNA: TGTGCCAGCCGGGTTTTTGGGGGGGCGTCTGAAGCTTTCTTT
V: TRBV18; J: TRBJ2-1; size: few; D: .; CDR3: CASSPQASSYNEQFF; DNA: TGTGCCAGCTCACCACAGGCGAGCTCCTACAATGAGCAGTTCTTC
V: TRBV20-1; J: TRBJ2-3; size: .; D: TRBD1; CDR3: CSAAKQRQGTDTQYF; DNA: TGCAGTGCCGCCAAACAACGACAGGGGACAGATACGCAGTATTTT
V: TRBV19; J: TRBJ2-3; size: .; D: .; CDR3: CASSSQRYAPDTQYF; DNA: TGTGCCAGTAGTTCCCAGCGCTACGCCCCAGATACGCAGTATTTT
V: TRBV7-2; J: TRBJ2-7; size: .; D: .; CDR3: CASREQVSYEQYF; DNA: TGTGCCAGCAGAGAACAGGTCTCCTACGAGCAGTACTTC
V: TRBV20-1; J: TRBJ1-5; size: .; D: .; CDR3: CSARASTSNQPQHF; DNA: TGCAGTGCTAGAGCCAGTACTAGCAATCAGCCCCAGCATTTT
V: TRBV6-5; J: TRBJ2-3; size: .; D: .; CDR3: CASSYSPDTDTQYF; DNA: TGTGCCAGCAGTTACTCGCCAGACACAGATACGCAGTATTTT
V: TRBV12-3/TRBV12-4; J: TRBJ2-1; size: .; D: .; CDR3: CASSTSVSYNEQFF; DNA: TGTGCCAGCAGTACCTCAGTCTCCTACAATGAGCAGTTCTTC
V: TRBV4-1; J: TRBJ2-3; size: few; D: .; CDR3: CASSQEDQTTDTQYF; DNA: TGCGCCAGCAGCCAAGAAGATCAGACCACAGATACGCAGTATTTT
V: TRBV18; J: TRBJ2-1; size: few; D: TRBD1; CDR3: CASSPQGAREQFF; DNA: TGTGCCAGCTCACCCCAGGGGGCGCGTGAGCAGTTCTTC
V: TRBV29-1; J: TRBJ2-7; size: .; D: TRBD1; CDR3: CSVPGQGSAYEQYF; DNA: TGCAGCGTCCCGGGACAGGGTTCGGCCTACGAGCAGTACTTC
V: TRBV20-1; J: TRBJ1-2; size: .; D: .; CDR3: CSARDHRGNYGYTF; DNA: TGCAGTGCTAGAGATCACCGGGGGAACTATGGCTACACCTTC
V: TRBV7-2; J: TRBJ2-3; size: .; D: TRBD1; CDR3: CASSKQGVNTDTQYF; DNA: TGTGCCAGCAGTAAGCAGGGGGTGAACACAGATACGCAGTATTTT
V: TRBV27; J: TRBJ2-1; size: many; D: TRBD2; CDR3: CASSLAGGRSYNEQFF; DNA: TGTGCCAGCAGTTTGGCGGGAGGGAGGTCCTACAATGAGCAGTTCTTC
V: TRBV24-1; J: TRBJ1-1; size: few; D: .; CDR3: CATSDFGQLEAFF; DNA: TGTGCCACCAGTGATTTTGGGCAGCTTGAAGCTTTCTTT
V: TRBV11-2; J: TRBJ1-3; size: .; D: .; CDR3: CASRQRGQGNTIYF; DNA: TGTGCCAGCAGGCAGAGGGGACAAGGAAACACCATATATTTT
V: TRBV12-3/TRBV12-4; J: TRBJ1-2; size: few; D: .; CDR3: CASSLAAWGYTF; DNA: TGTGCCAGCAGTTTAGCCGCGTGGGGCTACACCTTC
V: TRBV20-1; J: TRBJ2-5; size: .; D: .; CDR3: CSARFTGRETQYF; DNA: TGCAGTGCTAGATTCACGGGGCGAGAGACCCAGTACTTC
V: TRBV7-8; J: TRBJ1-1; size: many; D: .; CDR3: CASSLSGSNTEAFF; DNA: TGTGCCAGCAGCTTATCAGGGAGTAATACTGAAGCTTTCTTT
V: TRBV7-9; J: TRBJ1-2; size: .; D: TRBD1; CDR3: CASIQTGGVDYGYTF; DNA: TGTGCCAGCATCCAGACAGGGGGCGTAGACTATGGCTACACCTTC
V: TRBV12-3/TRBV12-4; J: TRBJ1-4; size: .; D: .; CDR3: CASSLGTVDEKLFF; DNA: TGTGCCAGCAGTTTGGGGACCGTAGATGAAAAACTGTTTTTT
V: TRBV14; J: TRBJ1-6; size: .; D: .; CDR3: CASSQEGAPLHF; DNA: TGTGCCAGCAGCCAAGAAGGCGCACCCCTCCACTTT
V: TRBV6-5; J: TRBJ2-3; size: .; D: TRBD2; CDR3: CASTDPSGSGDTQYF; DNA: TGTGCCAGCACCGACCCTAGCGGGAGCGGGGATACGCAGTATTTT
V: TRBV27; J: TRBJ2-5; size: .; D: .; CDR3: CASSFREDRDFQETQYF; DNA: TGTGCCAGCAGTTTTCGGGAGGACAGGGATTTCCAAGAGACCCAGTACTTC
V: TRBV5-1; J: TRBJ2-3; size: few; D: .; CDR3: CASSLVGSGSLVTDTQYF; DNA: TGCGCCAGCAGCTTGGTTGGGAGTGGGAGTTTAGTCACAGATACGCAGTATTTT
V: TRBV7-9; J: TRBJ1-1; size: few; D: .; CDR3: CASSSTPGNTEAFF; DNA: TGTGCCAGCAGCTCGACACCTGGGAACACTGAAGCTTTCTTT
V: TRBV7-2; J: TRBJ2-5; size: few; D: TRBD2; CDR3: CASSQGLAGLETQYF; DNA: TGTGCCAGCAGCCAGGGACTAGCGGGGCTCGAGACCCAGTACTTC
V: TRBV12-3/TRBV12-4; J: TRBJ2-3; size: .; D: .; CDR3: CASSYGRSSDTQYF; DNA: TGTGCCAGCAGTTACGGTCGTTCGTCAGATACGCAGTATTTT
V: TRBV27; J: TRBJ1-1; size: few; D: .; CDR3: CASSLEWLNTEAFF; DNA: TGTGCCAGCAGTTTAGAGTGGCTTAACACTGAAGCTTTCTTT
V: TRBV18; J: TRBJ1-2; size: few; D: .; CDR3: CASSLDSINYGYTF; DNA: TGTGCCAGCTCACTTGACAGTATTAACTATGGCTACACCTTC
V: TRBV10-3; J: TRBJ2-3; size: few; D: .; CDR3: CAISESVASDTQYF; DNA: TGTGCCATCAGTGAGTCGGTAGCGTCAGATACGCAGTATTTT
V: TRBV6-2/TRBV6-3; J: TRBJ2-3; size: once; D: TRBD2; CDR3: CASSYSGLAGSSSTDTQYF; DNA: TGTGCCAGCAGTTACTCAGGACTAGCGGGGAGCTCTAGCACAGATACGCAGTATTTT
V: TRBV29-1; J: TRBJ2-3; size: .; D: .; CDR3: CSYGGNTDTQYF; DNA: TGCAGCTACGGGGGAAACACAGATACGCAGTATTTT
V: TRBV7-8; J: TRBJ2-5; size: .; D: .; CDR3: CASSTSSQETQYF; DNA: TGTGCCAGCAGCACCTCCAGTCAAGAGACCCAGTACTTC
V: TRBV15; J: TRBJ2-1; size: .; D: TRBD1; CDR3: CATSRRRQGAYNEQFF; DNA: TGTGCCACCAGCAGAAGGAGACAGGGCGCCTACAATGAGCAGTTCTTC
V: TRBV5-5; J: TRBJ1-1; size: few; D: .; CDR3: CASSLGYSSGDTEAFF; DNA: TGTGCCAGCAGCTTGGGGTATAGCAGCGGGGACACTGAAGCTTTCTTT
V: TRBV7-2; J: TRBJ2-1; size: few; D: TRBD2; CDR3: CASSPGLAFYNEQFF; DNA: TGTGCCAGCAGCCCGGGACTAGCGTTCTACAATGAGCAGTTCTTC
V: TRBV5-1; J: TRBJ1-2; size: .; D: .; CDR3: CASRGEGLYGYTF; DNA: TGCGCCAGCCGGGGGGAGGGCCTTTATGGCTACACCTTC
V: TRBV3-1; J: TRBJ2-3; size: few; D: TRBD2; CDR3: CASQGLAGSHTQYF; DNA: TGTGCCAGCCAGGGACTAGCGGGATCTCATACGCAGTATTTT
V: TRBV18; J: TRBJ1-1; size: few; D: .; CDR3: CASSPGLLELNTEAFF; DNA: TGTGCCAGCTCACCAGGGCTATTAGAGTTGAACACTGAAGCTTTCTTT
V: TRBV20-1; J: TRBJ1-5; size: few; D: .; CDR3: CSASPRGNQPQHF; DNA: TGCAGTGCTAGTCCGCGAGGTAATCAGCCCCAGCATTTT
V: TRBV5-5; J: TRBJ2-4; size: few; D: .; CDR3: CASSLKGYIQYF; DNA: TGTGCCAGCAGCTTGAAAGGGTACATTCAGTACTTC
V: TRBV4-1; J: TRBJ2-1; size: few; D: .; CDR3: CASSQDGWGTREQFF; DNA: TGCGCCAGCAGCCAGGACGGGTGGGGTACACGGGAGCAGTTCTTC
V: TRBV20-1; J: TRBJ1-4; size: .; D: .; CDR3: CSALRGGTATNEKLFF; DNA: TGCAGTGCTCTCAGGGGCGGCACTGCAACTAATGAAAAACTGTTTTTT
V: TRBV3-1; J: TRBJ2-1; size: .; D: .; CDR3: CASSQGSGDEQFF; DNA: TGTGCCAGCAGCCAAGGTAGCGGTGATGAGCAGTTCTTC
V: TRBV6-6; J: TRBJ1-2; size: many; D: .; CDR3: CASSYNDGYTF; DNA: TGTGCCAGCAGTTACAACGATGGCTACACCTTC
V: TRBV10-3; J: TRBJ2-7; size: few; D: .; CDR3: CAIRSQGRDEQYF; DNA: TGTGCCATCAGGAGTCAGGGGAGAGACGAGCAGTACTTC
V: TRBV4-3; J: TRBJ1-4; size: few; D: .; CDR3: CASSQDRREKLFF; DNA: TGCGCCAGCAGCCAAGACAGGAGAGAAAAACTGTTTTTT
V: TRBV12-3/TRBV12-4; J: TRBJ2-3; size: .; D: TRBD2; CDR3: CASSLRGGVDTQYF; DNA: TGTGCCAGCAGTTTACGCGGGGGGGTAGATACGCAGTATTTT
V: TRBV10-3; J: TRBJ1-1; size: .; D: .; CDR3: CAILRGTEAFF; DNA: TGTGCCATACTCCGGGGAACTGAAGCTTTCTTT
V: TRBV6-5; J: TRBJ1-2; size: few; D: TRBD1; CDR3: CASSTTGVGYTF; DNA: TGTGCCAGCAGTACTACAGGGGTTGGCTACACCTTC
V: TRBV18; J: TRBJ1-4; size: .; D: .; CDR3: CASAMSQGQSEKLFF; DNA: TGTGCCAGCGCCATGTCACAGGGCCAATCGGAAAAACTGTTTTTT
V: TRBV12-3/TRBV12-4; J: TRBJ2-5; size: .; D: TRBD2; CDR3: CASSFLAGDSAGTQYF; DNA: TGTGCCAGCAGTTTTTTGGCGGGGGATAGCGCAGGGACCCAGTACTTC
V: TRBV11-2; J: TRBJ2-2; size: .; D: TRBD2; CDR3: CASSLRGAANTGELFF; DNA: TGTGCCAGCAGCTTGCGGGGGGCCGCGAACACCGGGGAGCTGTTTTTT
V: TRBV20-1; J: TRBJ1-1; size: many; D: .; CDR3: CSARDRFAGTMNTEAFF; DNA: TGCAGTGCTAGAGATCGGTTCGCGGGAACGATGAACACTGAAGCTTTCTTT
V: TRBV12-3/TRBV12-4; J: TRBJ2-4; size: .; D: TRBD2; CDR3: CASSLTSGKGGIQYF; DNA: TGTGCCAGCAGCCTGACTAGCGGGAAAGGGGGCATTCAGTACTTC
V: TRBV10-3; J: TRBJ2-3; size: .; D: .; CDR3: CAIRDGTSTDTQYF; DNA: TGTGCCATCAGGGACGGCACTAGCACAGATACGCAGTATTTT